The subject of this entry is one T cell receptor (beta chain). This specimen belongs to a study of blood T cell repertoires in COVID-19. Study context: T cells, B-cell-depleted T cells, or PBMCs supplied cDNA or gDNA.

This table comes from immunoSEQ multiplex PCR, and its TCRdb copy is limited to in-frame clones, with some not included. The sample consists of tens of thousands of clones, over 75% of them appearing once. V gave up 7 bases and J gave up 6 bases; unmatched junction bases: 11. CDR3 length equals 15 residues. Germline CDR1 and CDR2: SNHLY and FYNNEI. The receptor was derived from a man between 50 and 59 years old with acute or convalescent COVID-19. This chain joins TRBV2 and TRBJ2-1; 8 positions agree with TRBD2. The specimen sequenced was peripheral blood. CDR3 DNA: TGTGCCAGCATTCCCCTCGGGGGGGTGGTCAATGAGCAGTTCTTC. Protein sequence: CASIPLGGVVNEQFF.